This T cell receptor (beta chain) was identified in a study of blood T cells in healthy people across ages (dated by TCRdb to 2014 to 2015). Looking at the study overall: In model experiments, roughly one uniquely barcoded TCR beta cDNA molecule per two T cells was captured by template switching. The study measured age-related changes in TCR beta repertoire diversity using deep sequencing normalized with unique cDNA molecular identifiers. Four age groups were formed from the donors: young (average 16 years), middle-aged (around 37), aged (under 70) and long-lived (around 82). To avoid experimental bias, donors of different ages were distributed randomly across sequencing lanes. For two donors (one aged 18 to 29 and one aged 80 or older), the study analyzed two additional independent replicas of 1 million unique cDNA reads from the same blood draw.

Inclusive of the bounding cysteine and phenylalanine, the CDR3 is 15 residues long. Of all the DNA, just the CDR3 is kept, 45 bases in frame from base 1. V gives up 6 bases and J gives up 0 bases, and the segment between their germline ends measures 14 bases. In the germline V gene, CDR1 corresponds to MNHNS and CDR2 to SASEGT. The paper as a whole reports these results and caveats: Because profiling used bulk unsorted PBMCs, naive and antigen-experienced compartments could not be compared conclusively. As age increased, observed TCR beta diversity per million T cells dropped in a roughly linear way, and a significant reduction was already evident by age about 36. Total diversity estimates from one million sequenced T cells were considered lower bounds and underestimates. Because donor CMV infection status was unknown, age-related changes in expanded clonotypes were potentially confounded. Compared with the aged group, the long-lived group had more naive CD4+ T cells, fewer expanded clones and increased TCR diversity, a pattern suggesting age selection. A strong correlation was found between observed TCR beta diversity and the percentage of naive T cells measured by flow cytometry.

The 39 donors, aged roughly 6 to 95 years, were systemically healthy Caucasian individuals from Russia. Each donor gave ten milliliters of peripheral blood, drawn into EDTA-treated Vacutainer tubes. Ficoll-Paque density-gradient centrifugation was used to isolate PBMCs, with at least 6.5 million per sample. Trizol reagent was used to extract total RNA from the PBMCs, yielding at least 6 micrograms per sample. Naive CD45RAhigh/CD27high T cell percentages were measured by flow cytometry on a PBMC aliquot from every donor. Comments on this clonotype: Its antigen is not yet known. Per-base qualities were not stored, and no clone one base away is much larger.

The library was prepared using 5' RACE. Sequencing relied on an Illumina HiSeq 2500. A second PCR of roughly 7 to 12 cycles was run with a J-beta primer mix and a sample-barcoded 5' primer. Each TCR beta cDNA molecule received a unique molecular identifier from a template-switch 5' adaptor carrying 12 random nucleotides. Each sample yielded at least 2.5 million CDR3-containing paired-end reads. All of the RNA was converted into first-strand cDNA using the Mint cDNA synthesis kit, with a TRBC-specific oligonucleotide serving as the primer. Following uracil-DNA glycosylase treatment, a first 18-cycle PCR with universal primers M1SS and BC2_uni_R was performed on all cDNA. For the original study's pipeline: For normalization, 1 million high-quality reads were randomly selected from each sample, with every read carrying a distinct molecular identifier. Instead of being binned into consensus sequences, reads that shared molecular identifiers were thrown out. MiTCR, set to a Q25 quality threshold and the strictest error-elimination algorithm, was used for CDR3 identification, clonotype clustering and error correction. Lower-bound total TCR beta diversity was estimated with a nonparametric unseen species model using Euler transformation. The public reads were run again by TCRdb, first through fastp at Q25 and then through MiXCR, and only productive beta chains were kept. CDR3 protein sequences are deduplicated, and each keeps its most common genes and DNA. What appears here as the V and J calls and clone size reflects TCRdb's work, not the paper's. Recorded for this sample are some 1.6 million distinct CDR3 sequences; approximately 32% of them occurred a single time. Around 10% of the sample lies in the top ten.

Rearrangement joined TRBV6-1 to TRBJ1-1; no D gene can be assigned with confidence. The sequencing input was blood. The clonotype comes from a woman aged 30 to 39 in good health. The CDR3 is CASRELYTLNTEAFF. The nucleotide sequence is TGTGCCAGCAGGGAACTTTACACACTGAACACTGAAGCTTTCTTT.